This TCR beta chain originates from a study of T-cell reconstitution after alpha-beta-depleted transplantation in children. Study-level results: Counts and diversity of T cells one year after transplant came mostly from newly produced T cells.

This clonotype was seen ten or more times. The antigen is not known. Trimming took 6 bases from V and 9 from J, leaving 18 bases between them. The CDR3 has 14 amino acids. Unique molecular identifiers tagged the TCRbeta library. Each CDR3 protein is one row after TCRdb ran MiXCR on the PCR reads. The sample yields hundreds of thousands of distinct CDR3 sequences, 7.5% to 9.5% seen once. The sequencing here drew on PBMCs, mostly from graft donor cells, taken 360 days after TCRalphabeta/CD19-depleted stem cell transplant. The TCR sequence derives from a male patient aged 2 to 9 who had a stem cell transplant for acute myeloid leukemia, so the T cells may come from the graft donor. The chain employs TRBV12-3 or TRBV12-4 and TRBJ2-1, with D maybe TRBD2 (6 bases). CDR3 amino acids: CASRSRDWGSEQFF. The CDR3 nucleotides read TGTGCCAGCAGATCCCGGGACTGGGGATCTGAGCAGTTCTTC.